The entry below gives a single T cell receptor beta chain sequence along with its context. Its specificity is not known. This record comes from a study of shared clonotypes between healthy human individuals. Study overall: For every donor, three CD4 naive, three CD4 memory, two CD8 naive and one CD8 memory plates were used. Whole-study results and caveats: Naive subsets generally had larger estimated richness than memory subsets. Lower generation probabilities were found for non-shared clonotypes than for those shared by all four donors.

The method was immunoSEQ multiplex PCR; TCRdb's version includes in-frame clones alone and lacks a portion of them. Counted here are roughly 640,000 clones, around 67% occurring once; the ten biggest clones make up over 1.5%. CD4+ cells underwent separation, giving CD45RA+ naive and CD45RA-negative memory subsets. The CDR3 covers 11 residues. V lost 4 bases to trimming and J lost 12 bases, with 13 bases between them. Germline values: CDR1 SGHRS, CDR2 YFSETQ. The sequencing sample was made of memory CD4+ T cells sorted from blood. Documented subset: CD45RA-negative fraction. The chain carries TRBV5-1 and TRBJ1-2, with D unresolved. This clonotype was obtained from a woman aged 25 to 39 in good health. CDR3 sequence (DNA): TGCGCCAGCAGCCCTCGCGGACTAGACACCTTC. Translated: CASSPRGLDTF.